Listed below are T cell receptor beta chains from one sample, sequenced in a study of blood T cell repertoires in COVID-19. Using immunoSEQ multiplex PCR, the repertoire was profiled, and TCRdb retains in-frame clones only, with some absent. The table lists hundreds of thousands of clones, around 85% of them singletons, with under 3% in the top ten. Sequencing was performed on PBMCs or T cells enriched from blood (not recorded which). The source is a woman aged 50 to 60 who had recovered from COVID-19. CDR3s include the opening cysteine and the closing phenylalanine or tryptophan. D genes are given only for firm matches. The size of a clone is reported for some rows only, either as once, few or many, or as a class for expanded clones.

j_call,d_call,clone_size,v_call,cdr3_aa,cdr3_nt
TRBJ1-1,NA,once,TRBV29-1,CSAHSTEAFF,TGCAGCGCCCATAGCACTGAAGCTTTCTTT
TRBJ2-5,TRBD2,NA,TRBV4-1,CASSRGTTQETQYF,TGCGCCAGCAGCCGAGGGACTACCCAAGAGACCCAGTACTTC
TRBJ2-7,TRBD2,NA,TRBV28,CASREVGLAGTYEQYF,TGTGCCAGCAGAGAAGTCGGGCTAGCGGGAACCTACGAGCAGTACTTC
TRBJ1-1,TRBD1,many,TRBV29-1,CSVRQGDTEAFF,TGCAGCGTGCGACAGGGTGACACTGAAGCTTTCTTT
TRBJ1-3,NA,NA,TRBV29-1,CSVGGSGVNPPGNTIYF,TGCAGCGTTGGCGGGTCAGGGGTTAATCCCCCTGGAAACACCATATATTTT
TRBJ1-6,TRBD1,once,TRBV19,CASSPNRGNSPLHF,TGTGCCAGTAGCCCTAACAGGGGTAATTCACCCCTCCACTTT
TRBJ2-1,NA,NA,TRBV6-5,CASSYSYSYNEQFF,TGTGCCAGCAGTTATTCTTACAGCTACAATGAGCAGTTCTTC
TRBJ1-1,TRBD1,few,TRBV6-5,CASSQTGVNTEAFF,TGTGCCAGCAGTCAGACAGGGGTGAACACTGAAGCTTTCTTT
TRBJ2-5,TRBD2,NA,TRBV19,CASSIGSGGDRETQYF,TGTGCCAGTAGTATAGGTAGCGGGGGGGATCGTGAGACCCAGTACTTC
TRBJ2-7,TRBD2,NA,TRBV2,CASSEGASGGSYEQYF,TGTGCCAGCAGTGAAGGTGCTAGCGGGGGCTCCTACGAGCAGTACTTC
TRBJ2-2,NA,NA,TRBV29-1,CSVEAVANTGELFF,TGCAGCGTTGAGGCAGTCGCGAACACCGGGGAGCTGTTTTTT